One sample yielded the 18 T cell receptor beta chains listed below, sequenced in a study of human T cells and chemical hapten exposure (dated by TCRdb to the early 2020s). The library was prepared using RACE. The reads were generated on a NextSeq 500. In TCRdb, the public reads were trimmed at Q25 with fastp and aligned with MiXCR, with productive beta chains retained. Rows are combined by CDR3 protein, so each entry shows the most common genes and DNA. The sample table shows 150,000 to 200,000 distinct CDR3 sequences, and approximately 29% are seen once. The ten most abundant clones make up 2.5% to 3.5% of the sample. The time point label here, explained by the study, means: pre-sensitization, week 0. The sample's treatment or condition label, decoded: therapeutic diphenylcyclopropenone sensitization with weekly scalp DPC. Sequenced material: whole blood, taken in connection with sensitization to the hapten diphenylcyclopropenone (DPC). All receptors derive from a woman aged 30 to 39 with alopecia areata. Some clones in this sample may be carry-over from other donors' samples.

This clonotype was counted a few times. V usage is TRBV2 and J usage is TRBJ2-3, with TRBD1 identical over 9 bases. This CDR3 is built from 14 residues. Germline CDR1 is SNHLY and CDR2 is FYNNEI. J lost 4 bases, V lost 6 bases, and 5 bases had no gene match. This CDR3 is CASRGQGSADTQYF. CDR3 DNA: TGTGCCAGCAGAGGACAGGGGAGCGCAGATACGCAGTATTTT.

The table lists this clonotype with a few counts. This rearrangement joins TRBV27 to TRBJ2-7; D is unresolved. This CDR3 is built from 13 residues. Germline V lookup: CDR1 MNHEY, CDR2 SMNVEV (reference sequence). Trimming took off 5 bases at V and 4 bases at J, with 12 bases between the two ends. CDR3 amino acids: CASSGQVSYEQYF. The CDR3 DNA reads as TGTGCCAGCAGTGGGCAAGTTTCTTACGAGCAGTACTTC.

The chain couples TRBV5-1 to TRBJ1-1; 8 bases align to TRBD1. The CDR3 runs to 15 residues. Per germline, CDR1 SGHRS and CDR2 YFSETQ. V gave up 1 base and J gave up 1 base; unmatched junction bases: 3. CDR3 loop: CASSLRTGQNTEAFF. As DNA, the CDR3 is TGCGCCAGCAGCTTGAGGACAGGGCAGAACACTGAAGCTTTCTTT. Supplemented by reference TRBV5-1 and TRBJ1-1, the full variable domain reads KAGVTQTPRYLIKTRGQQVTLSCSPISGHRSVSWYQQTPGQGLQFLFEYFSETQRNKGNFPGRFSGRQFSNSRSEMNVSTLELGDSALYLCASSLRTGQNTEAFFGQGTRLTVV.

The chain carries TRBV5-5 and TRBJ1-6; D perhaps matches TRBD1 (6 bases). The V end lost 2 bases, the J end lost 10 bases, and 22 bases lay between the germline ends. CDR3 length equals 17 residues. Germline assignment: CDR1 SGHKS and CDR2 YYEKEE (reference sequence). The CDR3 DNA follows: TGTGCCAGCAGCTTTCTTCCAGTCCGGGGGGCGGACTCACCCCTCCACTTT. Amino acid sequence: CASSFLPVRGADSPLHF.

This chain connects TRBV7-9 to TRBJ1-1, with D unclear. Germline CDR1 SEHNR, CDR2 FQNEAQ (reference sequence). This CDR3 has 11 amino acids. The germline V and J ends were trimmed by 5 bases and 7 bases, with 8 bases remaining between them. CDR3 amino acids: CASSLSDEAFF. The CDR3 DNA is TGTGCCAGCAGCCTCAGCGATGAAGCTTTCTTT.

In this sample, this clonotype turned up a few times. The genes are TRBV7-2 and TRBJ1-5, with D tentatively TRBD1 (5 bases). The CDR3 runs to 15 residues. Trimming took off 3 bases at V and 5 bases at J, with 14 bases between the two ends. The germline gives CDR1 SGHTA, CDR2 FQGNSA. The CDR3 loop reads CASSLFTGQDQPQHF. The CDR3 bases are TGTGCCAGCAGCTTGTTTACAGGTCAGGATCAGCCCCAGCATTTT.

The rearrangement uses TRBV28 and TRBJ2-2; D may be TRBD2 (6 bases). The V end lost 2 bases, the J end lost 1 base, and 11 bases lay between the germline ends. This CDR3 contains 16 residues. Germline loops: CDR1 MDHEN, CDR2 SYDVKM. CDR3 protein: CASSLTGTWNTGELFF. CDR3 DNA sequence: TGTGCCAGCAGTTTAACCGGGACTTGGAACACCGGGGAGCTGTTTTTT.

The table lists this clonotype with a few counts. The chain couples TRBV28 to TRBJ1-6; 8 positions match TRBD1. The CDR3 runs to 15 residues. Trimming at V came to 3 bases and at J to 9 bases, leaving 7 bases not matched to a gene. Germline loops: CDR1 MDHEN, CDR2 SYDVKM. For the CDR3, the DNA is TGTGCCAGCAGTTTCACCAGGGGGCTCTTTTCACCCCTCCACTTT. As protein: CASSFTRGLFSPLHF.

The V gene is TRBV5-1, the J gene TRBJ2-1; a possible D gene is TRBD2 (5 bases). Trimming removed 5 bases at V and 2 bases at J, with 8 bases between. Germline V gives CDR1 SGHRS, CDR2 YFSETQ. The CDR3 is made up of 13 amino acids. The CDR3 bases are TGCGCCAGCAGGGAGGCTCCCTACAATGAGCAGTTCTTC. It specifies CASREAPYNEQFF.

The chain uses TRBV3-1 and TRBJ2-6; the D is unclear. V shed 6 bases and J shed 8 bases, with 11 bases lying between them. The CDR3 has 13 amino acids. The V gene's germline CDR1 is LGHDT and CDR2 YNNKEL (reference sequence). CDR3: CASSRLGTNVLTF. The CDR3 region has the DNA TGTGCCAGCAGTCGGCTAGGGACCAACGTCCTGACTTTC.

V and J are TRBV4-1 and TRBJ2-2; TRBD2 is a possible D gene (6 bases). The V gene lost 2 bases and the J gene lost 4 bases, with 14 bases spanning the gap. From germline, CDR1 is MGHRA and CDR2 YSYEKL. The CDR3 contains 16 residues. The CDR3: CASSQNTVAATGELFF. CDR3 in DNA: TGCGCCAGCAGCCAAAACACGGTAGCGGCCACCGGGGAGCTGTTTTTT.

The gene calls are TRBV11-2 and TRBJ2-5; D call uncertain. Trimming left V 0 bases short and J 4 bases short, with 9 bases between. Germline lookup yields CDR1 SGHAT and CDR2 FQNNGV. The CDR3 is made up of 14 amino acids. The CDR3 DNA is TGTGCCAGCAGCTTAGAAGTACTGGGAGAGACCCAGTACTTC. Translated: CASSLEVLGETQYF.

The V and J genes are TRBV27 and TRBJ1-6, with a weak D call TRBD1 (5 bases). Germline loops: CDR1 MNHEY, CDR2 SMNVEV (reference sequence). Trimming pared 8 bases from V and 7 bases from J, leaving 18 bases between. The CDR3 is 15 residues long. CDR3 region: CASRFGTGLNSPLHF. The CDR3 coding sequence is TGTGCCAGCCGCTTTGGGACGGGGTTGAATTCACCCCTCCACTTT.

The V call is TRBV29-1, the J call TRBJ1-5, with D perhaps TRBD1 (6 bases). V gave up 6 bases and J gave up 6 bases, with 15 bases separating them. The CDR3 length is 13 residues. The V gene's germline CDR1 is SQVTM and CDR2 ANQGSEA. The CDR3 nucleotides read TGCAGCGTGGCCCCAGGGGCGGGTCAGCCCCAGCATTTT. The encoded protein is CSVAPGAGQPQHF. Supplemented by reference TRBV29-1 and TRBJ1-5, the full variable domain reads SAVISQKPSRDICQRGTSLTIQCQVDSQVTMMFWYRQQPGQSLTLIATANQGSEATYESGFVIDKFPISRPNLTFSTLTVSNMSPEDSSIYLCSVAPGAGQPQHFGDGTRLSIL.

This chain uses TRBV3-1 with TRBJ2-5, with 9 bases matching TRBD2. The trim removed 1 base at V and 4 bases at J, leaving 7 bases unmatched. Germline V gives CDR1 LGHDT, CDR2 YNNKEL (reference sequence). There are 16 residues in the CDR3. In DNA form, the CDR3 reads TGTGCCAGCAGCCAAGGAGGGCTAGCGGGAATAGAGACCCAGTACTTC. Protein: CASSQGGLAGIETQYF.

The chain has TRBV28 and TRBJ1-2; TRBD1 is a possible D gene (5 bases). V gave up 2 bases and J gave up 4 bases, with 11 bases separating them. Germline CDR1 and CDR2: MDHEN and SYDVKM. CDR3 length: 14 residues. The CDR3, as DNA: TGTGCCAGCAGTTTACCCCAGGGAGTCTATGGCTACACCTTC. This codes for CASSLPQGVYGYTF.

The rearrangement uses TRBV7-2 and TRBJ2-7, with D perhaps matching TRBD1 or TRBD2 (5 bases each). Germline V gene sequence: CDR1 SGHTA, CDR2 FQGNSA. The CDR3 is made up of 15 amino acids. Trimming took off 1 base at V and 0 bases at J, with 10 bases between the two ends. CDR3 loop: CASSLGGGFSYEQYF. The CDR3 DNA reads TGTGCCAGCAGCTTAGGGGGCGGGTTCTCCTACGAGCAGTACTTC.

The chain employs TRBV29-1 and TRBJ2-1; the D gene could be TRBD1 or TRBD2 (5 bases each). V lost 1 base and J lost 7, with 8 bases in between. Germline V gives CDR1 SQVTM, CDR2 ANQGSEA. The CDR3 covers 12 residues. The CDR3 sequence: CSVEGGWNEQFF. The DNA of the CDR3 is TGCAGCGTTGAAGGGGGGTGGAATGAGCAGTTCTTC.